The source of this T cell receptor (beta chain) is a study of T cell repertoires in cytomegalovirus infection. Via MiXCR, TCRdb re-called the reads, giving one row per CDR3 protein. The sample yields tens of thousands of distinct CDR3 sequences, 20% to 25% seen once. V dropped 6 bases and J dropped 2 bases, with 10 bases sitting between them. Germline V gene data show CDR1 as SEHNR and CDR2 as FQNEAQ (reference sequence). The CDR3 is made up of 13 amino acids. On this clonotype itself: Antigen: not known.

The TCR comes from a human donor in good health (CMV status not recorded). Some clones in this sample may be carry-over from other donors' samples. V and J are TRBV7-9 and TRBJ1-2, with no clear D. The sample here was CD8+ T cells from cultured PBMCs, taken from culture after CMV antigen stimulation. This chain's CDR3 is CASRPKGNYGYTF. CDR3 in DNA: TGTGCCAGCAGACCCAAGGGAAACTATGGCTACACCTTC. Variable domain in full (rest from reference TRBV7-9 and TRBJ1-2): DTGVSQNPRHKITKRGQNVTFRCDPISEHNRLYWYRQTLGQGPEFLTYFQNEAQLEKSRLLSDRFSAERPKGSFSTLEIQRTEQGDSAMYLCASRPKGNYGYTFGSGTRLTVV.